The T cell receptor (beta chain) described here comes from a study of T cells expressing NK-cell markers (dated by TCRdb to 2020 to 2022). For the wider study: TCR beta-chain repertoires were profiled in sorted CD3+CD56+NKG2C+, CD3+CD56+NKG2C- and CD3+CD56-NKG2C+ T-cell subsets from eight donors. All eight donors whose samples were sequenced were randomly selected healthy volunteers, three of them men and five women. Among the eight sequenced donors, seven were HCMV-seropositive and one was HCMV-seronegative. Sequencing of the libraries produced 2 x 150 bp reads on Illumina HiSeq 2000/2500, MiSeq or NextSeq. Paper-wide results and their limitations: Those dominant clonotypes were again the most abundant among CD3+CD56-NKG2C+ cells in a few donors, at roughly 25-65%. Whether the expanded NKG2C-expressing T cell clones were specific for HCMV antigens was left unclear. For 5 or 6 donors, the dominant CD3+CD56+NKG2C+ clonotypes were among the top 10 CD8+ clonotypes and accounted for about 1.0-7.5% of CD8+ T cells.

As to this clonotype: This receptor's antigen is unknown.

Sequencing relied on an Illumina HiSeq 2000. TCR beta cDNA libraries were made by 5'RACE template switching that added a universal primer site and unique molecular identifiers. cDNA synthesis was primed from the TCR beta constant segment and was followed by two successive PCR amplification steps. Per the source publication's procedure: Reads were demultiplexed and grouped by UMI with MIGEC, and clonotypes were assembled and quantified with MiTCR. To exclude erroneous sequences, any TCR cDNA sequence not supported by at least two reads was discarded. Downstream repertoire analysis used the tcR package, and clonotypes were matched across fractions by CDR3 nucleotide sequence plus V segment. Antigen specificity was annotated against VDJdb with VDJmatch, allowing one amino acid substitution in CDR3. After the reads were reprocessed by TCRdb, one entry was made per CDR3 protein sequence, with no DNA. None of the V and J calls come from the authors' own analysis; TCRdb made them. The sample table gives about 260,000 distinct CDR3 sequences. Around 4.2% of the sample lies in the top ten.

To determine HCMV serostatus, a commercial ELISA kit was used to detect HCMV-specific IgG in serum. Peripheral blood mononuclear cells were isolated from blood by Ficoll density gradient centrifugation. The sample consisted of blood T cells: a sorted CD56 or NKG2C T cell subset, CD4+ or CD8+ T cells, or bulk PBMC T cells (not recorded which). The source of this sequence is a woman aged 18 to 75 in good health.

The CDR3 region has the sequence CASSPTTGRPTGELFF. The chain couples TRBV6-1 to TRBJ2-2; the TCRdb D gene call, TRBD1, has no DNA to confirm it. CDR1 and CDR2, looked up from the germline V gene, are MNHNS and SASEGT. Taken from cysteine to phenylalanine, the CDR3 has 16 residues. Only the protein is available.